The 22 T cell receptor beta chains in this list originate from one sample, sequenced in a study of T cell responses to AZD1222 COVID-19 vaccine. TCRdb's table, derived via immunoSEQ multiplex PCR, lists solely in-frame clones and lacks some. The sample shows about 100,000 clones, about 88% of them seen only once. Sequencing was performed on peripheral blood, taken on day 0 of AZD1222 vaccination. The receptors originated from an adult in good health.

The V gene is TRBV6-5, the J gene TRBJ2-5; TRBD2 is a possible D gene (5 bases). The CDR3 runs 14 residues. The V and J ends lost 6 bases and 1 base respectively, with 12 bases between them. Per the germline V gene, CDR1 is MNHEY and CDR2 is SVGAGI. CDR3 bases: TGTGCCAGCAGGGGTGTCGGGGTCCAAGAGACCCAGTACTTC. Translation: CASRGVGVQETQYF.

V usage is TRBV6-5 and J usage is TRBJ2-4; perhaps TRBD2 as D (6 bases). The germline V gene has CDR1 MNHEY and CDR2 SVGAGI. The CDR3 has 15 amino acids. V lost 6 bases and J lost 1, with 13 bases in between. CDR3 DNA: TGTGCCAGCAGCTTTATTGGGGGGGCCAAAAACATTCAGTACTTC. As protein: CASSFIGGAKNIQYF.

The chain employs TRBV28 and TRBJ1-1; tentative D call: TRBD1 (5 bases). Trimming left V 10 bases short and J 1 base short, with 16 bases between. CDR1 is MDHEN, CDR2 SYDVKM, per germline. The CDR3 has 14 residues. CDR3 sequence: CATMDGGRNTEAFF. Written as DNA, the CDR3 is TGTGCCACCATGGACGGGGGAAGGAACACTGAAGCTTTCTTT. Using reference TRBV28 and TRBJ1-1 for the parts outside the CDR3, the full variable domain is DVKVTQSSRYLVKRTGEKVFLECVQDMDHENMFWYRQDPGLGLRLIYFSYDVKMKEKGDIPEGYSVSREKKERFSLILESASTNQTSMYLCATMDGGRNTEAFFGQGTRLTVV.

V and J are TRBV3-1 (or the pseudogene TRBV3-2) and TRBJ1-4; D perhaps matches TRBD1 (5 bases). The germline V and J ends were trimmed by 5 bases and 6 bases, with 13 bases remaining between them. CDR1 and CDR2 from the germline V gene are LGHDT and YNNKEL (reference sequence). This CDR3 has 14 residues. CDR3 sequence: CASSLLGGDEKLFF. The DNA of the CDR3 is TGTGCCAGCAGCTTACTCGGGGGAGATGAAAAACTGTTTTTT.

The rearrangement uses TRBV7-9 and TRBJ2-1; D might be TRBD1 or TRBD2, each matching 5 bases. The CDR3 loop spans 16 amino acids. V lost 5 bases and J 5 bases, leaving 19 bases between the germline ends. Germline-derived CDR1 and CDR2 are SEHNR and FQNEAQ (reference sequence). CDR3 protein: CASSKIGTNKNNEQFF. As DNA, the CDR3 is TGTGCCAGCAGCAAAATAGGGACCAACAAAAACAATGAGCAGTTCTTC.

V is TRBV5-4 and J is TRBJ1-2; a possible D gene is TRBD1 (5 bases). CDR3 length equals 12 residues. Germline CDR1 is SGHNT and CDR2 is YYREEE (reference sequence). With 4 bases removed from V and 4 bases from J, the gap between germline ends came to 8 bases. The CDR3 nucleotides are TGTGCCAGCAGCCGTGACAGCTATGGCTACACCTTC. Its translation is CASSRDSYGYTF.

This clone was seen many times. V usage is TRBV7-9 and J usage is TRBJ1-2; D is uncertain. The CDR3 loop spans 14 amino acids. Germline V gene lookup returns CDR1 SEHNR and CDR2 FQNEAQ (reference sequence). Trimming took off 5 bases at V and 3 bases at J, with 13 bases between the two ends. For the CDR3, the DNA is TGTGCCAGCAGCCCCCTACAGCAACACTATGGCTACACCTTC. Translating gives CASSPLQQHYGYTF.

The J gene is TRBJ1-4, the V gene TRBV15, with D tentatively TRBD1 (5 bases). Germline V gene lookup returns CDR1 LNHNV and CDR2 YYDKDF (reference sequence). This CDR3 has 15 amino acids. The germline V and J ends were trimmed by 0 bases and 7 bases, with 12 bases remaining between them. DNA of the CDR3: TGTGCCACCAGCAGAGATCTTGGGAGGGGTGAAAAACTGTTTTTT. Protein product: CATSRDLGRGEKLFF.

The chain joins TRBV27 to TRBJ2-7; no firm D call. CDR1 is MNHEY and CDR2 is SMNVEV in the germline V gene (reference sequence). This CDR3 is built from 11 residues. V was pared by 4 bases and J by 3 bases, with 4 bases between. This chain's CDR3 is CASSSNYEQYF. CDR3 DNA sequence: TGTGCCAGCAGTTCGAACTACGAGCAGTACTTC.

This clone is a singleton in its sample. This chain connects TRBV6-6 to TRBJ1-1, with D possibly matching TRBD1 (5 bases). CDR3 size: 11 residues. The germline CDR1 and CDR2 sequences are MNHNY and SVGAGI (reference sequence). With 8 bases removed from V and 7 bases from J, the gap between germline ends came to 11 bases. This CDR3 is CASLWQGEAFF. CDR3 DNA sequence: TGTGCCAGCCTATGGCAGGGTGAAGCTTTCTTT.

V and J are TRBV2 and TRBJ2-3; 16 bases fit TRBD2. Germline V gene lookup returns CDR1 SNHLY and CDR2 FYNNEI. V lost 6 bases, J lost 4 bases, and 13 bases stayed unmatched. The CDR3 length is 19 residues. DNA for the CDR3: TGTGCCAGCAGATTCCGGGGACTAGCGGGAGGGCCCGCCGCAGATACGCAGTATTTT. Its translation: CASRFRGLAGGPAADTQYF.

The V gene is TRBV3-1 (or the pseudogene TRBV3-2), the J gene TRBJ1-1; TRBD1 matches 9 bases. V shed 0 bases and J 1 base; nucleotides not matched to a gene: 6. This CDR3 is 17 amino acids long. The germline gives CDR1 LGHDT, CDR2 YNNKEL (reference sequence). The CDR3 loop reads CASSQDLRQGGNTEAFF. For the CDR3, the DNA is TGTGCCAGCAGCCAAGATCTCCGACAGGGGGGGAACACTGAAGCTTTCTTT.

V and J are TRBV9 and TRBJ2-7, with D perhaps matching TRBD1 or TRBD2 (5 bases each). Per germline, CDR1 SGDLS and CDR2 YYNGEE. V was clipped by 1 base and J by 4 bases, with 15 bases between them. This CDR3 spans 15 amino acids. CDR3 amino acids: CASSVYGGSGYEQYF. The CDR3 DNA reads as TGTGCCAGCAGCGTATATGGGGGTTCGGGGTACGAGCAGTACTTC.

The rearrangement uses TRBV7-9 and TRBJ1-1; unclear D gene. The CDR3 has 15 residues. The V gene's germline CDR1 is SEHNR and CDR2 FQNEAQ (reference sequence). Trimming left V 1 base short and J 4 bases short, with 13 bases between. The CDR3: CASSLESLPPTEAFF. The CDR3 nucleotides read TGTGCCAGCAGCTTAGAGAGTCTTCCCCCCACTGAAGCTTTCTTT.

This clone was recorded only once. The chain recombines TRBV5-1 with TRBJ2-1; the D gene is possibly TRBD2 (6 bases). Germline-derived CDR1 and CDR2 are SGHRS and YFSETQ. V dropped 1 base and J dropped 2 bases, with 16 bases sitting between them. The CDR3 has 17 amino acids. The CDR3 here is CASSLSPIAETYNEQFF. Here the CDR3 DNA reads TGCGCCAGCAGCTTGTCCCCCATAGCGGAAACCTACAATGAGCAGTTCTTC.

V gene TRBV25-1 combines with J gene TRBJ1-6; 9 bases line up with TRBD1. Germline V gene sequence: CDR1 MGHDK, CDR2 SYGVNS. Trimming removed 1 base from V and 8 bases from J; junction bases left unmatched: 9. The CDR3 spans 17 residues. CDR3 protein: CASSELSGTGMYSPLHF. CDR3 nucleotides: TGTGCCAGCAGTGAATTGTCCGGGACAGGGATGTATTCACCCCTCCACTTT.

This sequence joins TRBV7-3 and TRBJ2-5; D is uncertain. Trimming left V 5 bases short and J 5 bases short, with 12 bases between. The CDR3 covers 13 residues. Looked up from germline, CDR1 is SGHTA and CDR2 is FQGTGA. The chain's CDR3 is CASSQMNEETQYF. The CDR3 DNA is TGTGCCAGCAGCCAGATGAACGAGGAGACCCAGTACTTC.

This clone appeared a single time. The chain combines TRBV4-1 with TRBJ1-1; 10 bases line up with TRBD1. CDR3 length: 19 residues. Germline-derived CDR1 and CDR2 are MGHRA and YSYEKL. The V and J ends lost 3 bases and 2 bases, in that order; junction bases with no gene match: 15. The CDR3 coding sequence is TGCGCCAGCAGCCAGGGCCGACAGGGGGCTAGACGAGGAAACACTGAAGCTTTCTTT. It translates to CASSQGRQGARRGNTEAFF.

The chain joins TRBV4-3 to TRBJ2-3, with 9 nucleotides matching TRBD2. V gave up 0 bases and J gave up 3 bases; unmatched junction bases: 13. In germline, CDR1 is LGHNA, CDR2 YSLEER. The CDR3 consists of 19 residues. The DNA of the CDR3 is TGCGCCAGCAGCCAAGACCCCGGTTTAGCGGGAGCTGGGACAGATACGCAGTATTTT. Its protein product is CASSQDPGLAGAGTDTQYF.

The chain links TRBV19 to TRBJ2-1; tentatively, D is TRBD2 (6 bases). V was clipped by 3 bases and J by 0 bases, with 9 bases between them. Germline V gene lookup returns CDR1 LNHDA and CDR2 SQIVND (reference sequence). The CDR3 runs 15 residues. In DNA, the CDR3 is TGTGCCAGTAGTATGGGGGGAAGCTCCTACAATGAGCAGTTCTTC. Protein: CASSMGGSSYNEQFF.

The V and J genes are TRBV4-1 and TRBJ2-7; 9 nucleotides agree with TRBD1. Germline CDR1 and CDR2: MGHRA and YSYEKL. The CDR3 runs 15 residues. V trimming: 4 bases; J trimming: 5 bases; junction bases outside the gene matches: 9. CDR3 sequence reads: CASSLQGQGRDEQYF. The CDR3 DNA reads TGCGCCAGCAGCCTTCAAGGACAGGGGAGGGACGAGCAGTACTTC.

The V gene is TRBV7-2, the J gene TRBJ2-5; 10 nucleotides match TRBD2. The trim removed 5 bases at V and 5 bases at J, leaving 14 bases unmatched. Germline assignment: CDR1 SGHTA and CDR2 FQGNSA. CDR3 length equals 17 residues. CDR3 sequence reads: CASSQVRLSGGRETQYF. The CDR3 coding sequence is TGTGCCAGCAGCCAAGTCAGGCTTAGCGGGGGGAGGGAGACCCAGTACTTC.